What follows are 2 T cell receptor beta chains derived from one specimen sequenced in a study of regulatory T cells in long-lasting Graves disease. Time point denoted: newly diagnosed GD, antithyroid drugs for less than 3 months. PBMC RNA served as the TCR library source. Arm-PCR with iRepertoire HTBI primers amplified the CDR3 regions for these TCR beta libraries. Each CDR3 protein gets one entry after TCRdb re-called the multiplex PCR reads with MiXCR. The sample lists approximately 350,000 distinct CDR3 sequences, around 15% occurring once. The same sample was also studied in work on T cells in Graves' hyperthyroidism and ophthalmopathy.

The source material was peripheral blood mononuclear cells (PBMCs), sampled at new diagnosis, from a patient treated with antithyroid drugs. The receptors shown here come from a woman between 18 and 30 years old with Graves disease.

This sequence joins TRBV6-1 and TRBJ1-2; D remains unclear. With 5 bases removed from V and 6 bases from J, the gap between germline ends came to 10 bases. The CDR3 contains 12 residues. Germline lookup yields CDR1 MNHNS and CDR2 SASEGT. CDR3 sequence: CASSTQEDGYTF. The CDR3 DNA reads as TGTGCCAGCAGTACCCAGGAGGATGGCTACACCTTC.

This clonotype was seen at least ten times. This chain links TRBV30 with TRBJ2-3; possible D gene TRBD1, 6 bases. Deletions cut 3 bases from V and 6 bases from J, with 16 bases between. The CDR3 length is 14 residues. Germline V lookup: CDR1 GTSNPN, CDR2 SVGIG (reference sequence). CDR3 nucleotide sequence: TGTGCCTGGAGCATACTCACAGGGTATGATACGCAGTATTTT. It translates to CAWSILTGYDTQYF. Complete variable domain (other parts from reference TRBV30 and TRBJ2-3): SQTIHQWPATLVQPVGSPLSLECTVEGTSNPNLYWYRQAAGRGLQLLFYSVGIGQISSEVPQNLSASRPQDRQFILSSKKLLLSDSGFYLCAWSILTGYDTQYFGPGTRLTVL.